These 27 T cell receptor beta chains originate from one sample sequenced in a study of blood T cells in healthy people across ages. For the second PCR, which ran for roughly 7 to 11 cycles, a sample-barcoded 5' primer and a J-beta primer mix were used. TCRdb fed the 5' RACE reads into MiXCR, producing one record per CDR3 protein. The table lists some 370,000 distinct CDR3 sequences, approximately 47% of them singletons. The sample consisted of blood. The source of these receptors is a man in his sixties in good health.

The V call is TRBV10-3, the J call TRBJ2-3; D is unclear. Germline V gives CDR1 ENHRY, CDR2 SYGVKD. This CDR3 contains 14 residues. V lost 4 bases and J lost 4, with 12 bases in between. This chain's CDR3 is CAISGSEAPDTQYF. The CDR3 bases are TGTGCCATCAGTGGGTCTGAAGCTCCAGATACGCAGTATTTT.

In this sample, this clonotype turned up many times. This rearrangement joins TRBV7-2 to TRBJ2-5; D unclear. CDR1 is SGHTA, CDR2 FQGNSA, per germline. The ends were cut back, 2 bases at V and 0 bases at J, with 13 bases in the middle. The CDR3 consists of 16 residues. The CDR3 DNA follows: TGTGCCAGCAGCTTAAAGGGCAGCAGTTACCAAGAGACCCAGTACTTC. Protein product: CASSLKGSSYQETQYF.

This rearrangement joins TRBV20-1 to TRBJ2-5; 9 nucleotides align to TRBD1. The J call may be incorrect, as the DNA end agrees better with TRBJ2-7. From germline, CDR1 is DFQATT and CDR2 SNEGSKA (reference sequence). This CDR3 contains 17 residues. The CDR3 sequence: CSAPRDRAVRIAYEQYF. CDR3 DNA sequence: TGCAGTGCTCCCCGGGACAGGGCAGTAAGAATCGCCTACGAGCAGTACTTC.

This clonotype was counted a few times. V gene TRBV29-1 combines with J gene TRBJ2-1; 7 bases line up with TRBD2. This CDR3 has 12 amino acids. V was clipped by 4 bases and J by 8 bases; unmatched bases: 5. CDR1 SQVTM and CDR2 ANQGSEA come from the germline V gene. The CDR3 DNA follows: TGCAGCGTTGTGGGAGGGTCCCATGAGCAGTTCTTC. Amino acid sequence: CSVVGGSHEQFF.

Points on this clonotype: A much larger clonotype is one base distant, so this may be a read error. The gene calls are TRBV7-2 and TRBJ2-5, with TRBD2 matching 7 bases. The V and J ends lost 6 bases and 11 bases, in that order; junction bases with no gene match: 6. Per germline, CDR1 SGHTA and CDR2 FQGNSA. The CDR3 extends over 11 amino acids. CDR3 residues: CASRAGAEQYF. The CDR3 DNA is TGTGCCAGCAGGGCGGGAGCTGAGCAGTACTTC.

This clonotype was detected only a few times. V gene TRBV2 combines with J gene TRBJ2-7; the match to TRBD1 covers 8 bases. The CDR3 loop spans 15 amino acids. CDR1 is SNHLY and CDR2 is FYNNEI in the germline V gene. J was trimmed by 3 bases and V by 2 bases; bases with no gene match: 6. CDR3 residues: CASSEQDRVNYEQYF. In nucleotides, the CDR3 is TGTGCCAGCAGTGAACAGGACAGGGTCAACTACGAGCAGTACTTC. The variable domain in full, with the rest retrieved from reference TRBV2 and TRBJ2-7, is EPEVTQTPSHQVTQMGQEVILRCVPISNHLYFYWYRQILGQKVEFLVSFYNNEISEKSEIFDDQFSVERPDGSNFTLKIRSTKLEDSAMYFCASSEQDRVNYEQYFGPGTRLTVT.

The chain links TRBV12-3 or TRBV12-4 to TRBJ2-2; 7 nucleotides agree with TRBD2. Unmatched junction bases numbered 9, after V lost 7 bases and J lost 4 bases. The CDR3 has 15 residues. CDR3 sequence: CASKGRGGITGELFF. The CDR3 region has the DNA TGTGCCAGCAAAGGTCGCGGGGGTATCACCGGGGAGCTGTTTTTT.

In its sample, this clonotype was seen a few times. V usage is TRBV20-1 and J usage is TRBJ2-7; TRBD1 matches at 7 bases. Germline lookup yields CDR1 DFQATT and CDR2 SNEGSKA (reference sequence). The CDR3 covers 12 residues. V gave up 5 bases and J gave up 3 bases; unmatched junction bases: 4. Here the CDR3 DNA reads TGCAGTGCTCAAGGGGGCAACTACGAGCAGTACTTC. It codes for CSAQGGNYEQYF.

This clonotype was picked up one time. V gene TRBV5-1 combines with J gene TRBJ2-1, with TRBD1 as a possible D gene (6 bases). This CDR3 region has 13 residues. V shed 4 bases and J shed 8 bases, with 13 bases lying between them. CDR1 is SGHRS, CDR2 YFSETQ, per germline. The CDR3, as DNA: TGCGCCAGCAGCCAACAGGGTTGGGATGAGCAGTTCTTC. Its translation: CASSQQGWDEQFF.

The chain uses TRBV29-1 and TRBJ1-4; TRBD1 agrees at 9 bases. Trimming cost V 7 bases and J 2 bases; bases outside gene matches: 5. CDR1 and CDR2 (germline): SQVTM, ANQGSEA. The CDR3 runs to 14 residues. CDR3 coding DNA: TGCAGCGGAAGGGGGACAGGGACTAATGAAAAACTGTTTTTT. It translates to CSGRGTGTNEKLFF. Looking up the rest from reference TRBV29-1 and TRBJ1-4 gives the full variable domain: SAVISQKPSRDICQRGTSLTIQCQVDSQVTMMFWYRQQPGQSLTLIATANQGSEATYESGFVIDKFPISRPNLTFSTLTVSNMSPEDSSIYLCSGRGTGTNEKLFFGSGTQLSVL.

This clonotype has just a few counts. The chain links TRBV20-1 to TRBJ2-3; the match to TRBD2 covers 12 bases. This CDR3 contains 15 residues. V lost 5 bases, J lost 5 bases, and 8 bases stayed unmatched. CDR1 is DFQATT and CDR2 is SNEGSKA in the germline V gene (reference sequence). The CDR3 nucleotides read TGCAGTGCTGACGGACTAGCGGGGCGTCTAGATACGCAGTATTTT. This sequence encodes CSADGLAGRLDTQYF.

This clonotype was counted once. The CDR3 nucleotides read TGTGCCAGCACCGACTCACCGGGACAGGGGCCCTACGAGCAGTACTTC. It yields the protein CASTDSPGQGPYEQYF. This rearrangement joins TRBV28 to TRBJ2-7, with 10 bases fitting TRBD1. Germline CDR1 MDHEN, CDR2 SYDVKM. This CDR3 region has 16 residues. With 7 bases clipped from V and 2 bases from J, the junction kept 11 bases outside the gene matches.

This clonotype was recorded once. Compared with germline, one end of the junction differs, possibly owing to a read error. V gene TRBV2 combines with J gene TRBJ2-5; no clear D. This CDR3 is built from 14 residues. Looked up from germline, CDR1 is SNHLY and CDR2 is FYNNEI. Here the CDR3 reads CASSEGVRRETQYF. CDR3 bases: TGTGCTAGCAGTGAAGGCGTTAGAAGGGAGACCCAGTACTTC.

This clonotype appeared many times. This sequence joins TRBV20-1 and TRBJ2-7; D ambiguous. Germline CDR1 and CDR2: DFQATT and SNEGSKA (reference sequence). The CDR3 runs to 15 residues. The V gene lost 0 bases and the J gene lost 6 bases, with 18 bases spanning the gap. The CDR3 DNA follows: TGCAGTGCTAGAGATGCGAGACAAAGCGCTACCGAGCAGTACTTC. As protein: CSARDARQSATEQYF.

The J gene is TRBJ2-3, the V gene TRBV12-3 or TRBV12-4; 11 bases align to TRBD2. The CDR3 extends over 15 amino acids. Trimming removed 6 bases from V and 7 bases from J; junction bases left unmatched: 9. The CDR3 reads CASSLPSGGRYTQYF. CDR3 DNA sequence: TGTGCCAGCAGCCTCCCTAGCGGGGGGAGGTATACGCAGTATTTT.

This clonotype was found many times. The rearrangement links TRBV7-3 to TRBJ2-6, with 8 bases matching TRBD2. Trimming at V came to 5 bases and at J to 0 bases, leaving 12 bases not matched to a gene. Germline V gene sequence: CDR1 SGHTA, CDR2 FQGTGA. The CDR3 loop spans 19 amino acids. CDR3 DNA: TGTGCCAGCAGCCCCAACCCCCCGGGACTAGGCTCTGGGGCCAACGTCCTGACTTTC. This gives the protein CASSPNPPGLGSGANVLTF.

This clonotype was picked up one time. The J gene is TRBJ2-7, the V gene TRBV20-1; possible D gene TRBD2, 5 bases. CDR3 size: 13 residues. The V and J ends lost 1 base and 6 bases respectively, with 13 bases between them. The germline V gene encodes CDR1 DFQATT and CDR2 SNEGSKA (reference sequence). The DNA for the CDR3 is TGCAGTGCTAGAGGGGGAGCTCGCGGCGAGCAGTACTTC. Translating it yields CSARGGARGEQYF.

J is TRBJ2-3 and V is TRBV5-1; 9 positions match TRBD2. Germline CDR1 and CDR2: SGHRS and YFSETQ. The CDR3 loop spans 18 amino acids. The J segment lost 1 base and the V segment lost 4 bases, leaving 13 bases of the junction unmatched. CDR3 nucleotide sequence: TGCGCCAGCAGCCCCGGCCGTCTTAGCGGGGGCCGCACAGATACGCAGTATTTT. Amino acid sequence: CASSPGRLSGGRTDTQYF.

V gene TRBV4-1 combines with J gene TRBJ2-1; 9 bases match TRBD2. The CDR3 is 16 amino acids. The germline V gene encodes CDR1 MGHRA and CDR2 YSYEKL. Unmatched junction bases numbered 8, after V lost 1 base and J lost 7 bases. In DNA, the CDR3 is TGCGCCAGCAGCCAAGCTCCGGGACTAGCCTCGAATGAGCAGTTCTTC. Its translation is CASSQAPGLASNEQFF.

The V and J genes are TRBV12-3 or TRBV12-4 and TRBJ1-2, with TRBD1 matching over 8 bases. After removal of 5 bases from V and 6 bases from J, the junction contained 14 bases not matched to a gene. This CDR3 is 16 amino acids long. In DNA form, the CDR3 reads TGTGCCAGCAGTCCAGGGGGACAGGATGCATGGAATGGCTACACCTTC. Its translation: CASSPGGQDAWNGYTF.

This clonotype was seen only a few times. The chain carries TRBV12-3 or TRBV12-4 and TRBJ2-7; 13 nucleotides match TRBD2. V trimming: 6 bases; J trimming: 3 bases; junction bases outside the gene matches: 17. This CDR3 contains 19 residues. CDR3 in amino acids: CASSHQSTSGRVLFYEQYF. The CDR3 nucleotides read TGTGCCAGCAGCCATCAGTCTACTAGCGGGAGGGTCTTATTCTACGAGCAGTACTTC.

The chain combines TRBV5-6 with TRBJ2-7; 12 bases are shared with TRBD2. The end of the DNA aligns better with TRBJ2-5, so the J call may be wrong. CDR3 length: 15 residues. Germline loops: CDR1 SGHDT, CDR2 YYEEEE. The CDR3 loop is CASSFRTSGKETQYF. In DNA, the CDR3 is TGTGCCAGCAGCTTTCGGACTAGCGGGAAAGAGACCCAGTACTTC.

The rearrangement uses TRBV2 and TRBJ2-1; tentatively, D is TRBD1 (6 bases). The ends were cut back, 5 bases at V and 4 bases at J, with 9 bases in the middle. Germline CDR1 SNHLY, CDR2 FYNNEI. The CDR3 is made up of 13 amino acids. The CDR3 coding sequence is TGTGCCAGCAGTATACAGGGTTACAATGAGCAGTTCTTC. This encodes CASSIQGYNEQFF.

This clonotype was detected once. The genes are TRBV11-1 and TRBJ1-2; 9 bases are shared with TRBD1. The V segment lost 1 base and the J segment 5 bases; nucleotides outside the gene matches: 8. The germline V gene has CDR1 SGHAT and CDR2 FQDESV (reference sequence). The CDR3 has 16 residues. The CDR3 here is CASSLGQPGQGYGYTF. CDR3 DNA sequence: TGTGCCAGCAGCTTAGGTCAACCGGGACAGGGTTATGGCTACACCTTC. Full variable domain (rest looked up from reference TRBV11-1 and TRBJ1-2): EAEVAQSPRYKITEKSQAVAFWCDPISGHATLYWYRQILGQGPELLVQFQDESVVDDSQLPKDRFSAERLKGVDSTLKIQPAELGDSAMYLCASSLGQPGQGYGYTFGSGTRLTVV.

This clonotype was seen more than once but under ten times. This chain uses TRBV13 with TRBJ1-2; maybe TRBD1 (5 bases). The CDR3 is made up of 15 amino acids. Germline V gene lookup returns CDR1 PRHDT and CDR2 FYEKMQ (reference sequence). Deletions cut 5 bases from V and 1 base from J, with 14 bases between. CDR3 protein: CASSHGRRGNYGYTF. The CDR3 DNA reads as TGTGCCAGCAGCCACGGACGGAGGGGTAACTATGGCTACACCTTC.

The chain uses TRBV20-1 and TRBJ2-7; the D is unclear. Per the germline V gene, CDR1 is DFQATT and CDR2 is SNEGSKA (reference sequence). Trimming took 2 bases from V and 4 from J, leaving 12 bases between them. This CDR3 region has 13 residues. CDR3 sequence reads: CSARREMQYEQYF. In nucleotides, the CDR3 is TGCAGTGCTAGAAGGGAAATGCAATACGAGCAGTACTTC.

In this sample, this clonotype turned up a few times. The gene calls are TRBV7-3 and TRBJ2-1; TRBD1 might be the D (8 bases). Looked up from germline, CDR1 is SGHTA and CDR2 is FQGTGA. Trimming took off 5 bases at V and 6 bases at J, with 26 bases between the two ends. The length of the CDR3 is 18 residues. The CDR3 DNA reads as TGTGCCAGCAGCCCGTCACCAACCCGACAGGGGAGGGGCAATGAGCAGTTCTTC. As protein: CASSPSPTRQGRGNEQFF.